This TCR beta chain is drawn from a study of T cells in localized non-small cell lung cancer. Findings of the study overall: Adjacent uninvolved lung had the highest clonality, suggesting focused antigen responses.

Sequencing used immunoSEQ multiplex PCR; TCRdb keeps in-frame clones, though not all of them. The sample records 5,500 or so clones, around 60% being singletons. As regards this clone: Its antigen is not identified.

The material sequenced was lymph node tissue, taken before any cancer treatment. The TCR sequence derives from a male donor older than 55 with stage I squamous cell lung carcinoma.

The CDR3 DNA reads TGTGCCAGCTCACCTCCGGGACAGGGGGACCACGAGCAGTACTTC. This encodes CASSPPGQGDHEQYF. The V gene is TRBV18, the J gene TRBJ2-7; TRBD1 aligns across 11 bases. V was clipped by 3 bases and J by 5 bases; unmatched bases: 6. The V gene's germline CDR1 is KGHSH and CDR2 LQKENI. The CDR3 length is 15 residues.